The source of this T cell receptor (beta chain) is a study of blood T cell repertoires in COVID-19. Study-wide background: Sites across the United States, Italy and Spain contributed samples from acute and convalescent COVID-19. T cells, B-cell-depleted T cells, or PBMCs supplied cDNA or gDNA.

As originally analysed: By means of reference gene primer amplification, nucleated cell counts were estimated. Measured with immunoSEQ multiplex PCR; TCRdb has only the in-frame clones, and not every one. D and trimming were read from the DNA, whereas the V and J calls and clone size are those reported in that table. The sample records 90,000 to 150,000 clones, just over 70% being singletons. The CDR3 spans 17 residues. Trimming stripped 5 bases from V and 1 base from J, with 18 bases between. Germline V gene data show CDR1 as LGHDT and CDR2 as YNNKEL (reference sequence). V gene TRBV3-1 (or the pseudogene TRBV3-2) combines with J gene TRBJ1-3; D gene uncertain. The source is a human donor with acute or convalescent COVID-19. The donor label of this sample is uncertain. Sequencing was done on a sample of peripheral blood. DNA of the CDR3: TGTGCCAGCAGCAGAACCTTGACTAGGCAATCTGGAAACACCATATATTTT. It yields the protein CASSRTLTRQSGNTIYF.